A single sample is the source of the 11 T cell receptor beta chains below, sequenced in a study of blood T cell repertoires in COVID-19. Generated by immunoSEQ multiplex PCR, the TCRdb table keeps only in-frame clones and is missing some. The sample lists around 340,000 clones, roughly 90% occurring once. Sequencing was done on a sample of PBMCs or T cells enriched from blood (not recorded which). The source is a woman under 40 who had been exposed to COVID-19.

DNA for the CDR3: TGTGCCAGCTCACCACCGCGTACAGACTCCTACGAGCAGTACTTC. This sequence encodes CASSPPRTDSYEQYF. The chain combines TRBV18 with TRBJ2-7, with D uncertain. Germline V gives CDR1 KGHSH, CDR2 LQKENI. This CDR3 is 15 amino acids long. V dropped 0 bases and J dropped 0 bases, with 9 bases sitting between them.

This clone came up a few times. This chain connects TRBV28 to TRBJ2-7; the match to TRBD2 covers 9 bases. From germline, CDR1 is MDHEN and CDR2 SYDVKM. The CDR3 consists of 14 residues. J was trimmed by 7 bases and V by 10 bases; bases with no gene match: 14. The CDR3 nucleotides read TGTGCCATCCGGTGGGCGGGAGGGCCGTGGGAGCAGTACTTC. As protein: CAIRWAGGPWEQYF.

The chain recombines TRBV5-4 with TRBJ2-5; TRBD2 aligns across 14 bases. The J segment lost 4 bases and the V segment lost 2 bases, leaving 1 base of the junction unmatched. CDR3 length: 15 amino acids. Germline CDR1 reads SGHNT; CDR2 reads YYREEE (reference sequence). The DNA for the CDR3 is TGTGCCAGCAGCTTAGGACTAGCGGGAGGAGAGACCCAGTACTTC. As protein: CASSLGLAGGETQYF.

The chain uses TRBV2 and TRBJ1-5; D may be TRBD1 (6 bases). This CDR3 spans 17 amino acids. CDR1 and CDR2 from the germline V gene are SNHLY and FYNNEI. V lost 6 bases and J 5 bases, leaving 23 bases between the germline ends. This CDR3 reads CASRTTGDYTDYQPQHF. The CDR3 region has the DNA TGTGCCAGCAGGACGACAGGTGACTACACCGATTATCAGCCCCAGCATTTT.

V usage is TRBV29-1 and J usage is TRBJ2-1; 9 nucleotides align to TRBD2. The ends lost 3 bases at V and 0 bases at J; junction bases unmatched: 15. The germline V gene has CDR1 SQVTM and CDR2 ANQGSEA. The CDR3 length is 19 residues. CDR3 loop: CSVDGLGLLAGASYNEQFF. CDR3 bases: TGCAGCGTTGACGGTTTGGGTCTCTTAGCGGGGGCCTCCTACAATGAGCAGTTCTTC.

The V call is TRBV21-1, the J call TRBJ1-5; the table's D call, TRBD1, has no DNA check behind it. TRBV21-1 is labeled a pseudogene. The CDR3 extends over 16 amino acids. As DNA, the CDR3 is TGTGCCAGTGACCGGGACAGTGGGTATAGCAATCAGCCCCAGCATTTT. This sequence encodes CASDRDSGYSNQPQHF.

The chain couples TRBV30 to TRBJ2-7, with 14 bases that match TRBD2. This CDR3 is 15 amino acids long. V was pared by 0 bases and J by 10 bases, with 8 bases of the junction left unmatched. Germline values: CDR1 GTSNPN, CDR2 SVGIG (reference sequence). The CDR3 loop is CAWSVRGTSGSSQYF. DNA of the CDR3: TGTGCCTGGAGTGTACGGGGGACTAGCGGGAGTTCCCAGTACTTC.

The V and J genes are TRBV21-1 and TRBJ2-2; the table's D call, TRBD1, has no DNA check behind it. TRBV21-1 is annotated as a pseudogene. CDR3 length: 21 residues. The CDR3 coding sequence is TGTGCCAGCAGCACCCTTAACCGAGACCGGGACAGGGGGCCCTACACCGGGGAGCTGTTTTTT. It yields the protein CASSTLNRDRDRGPYTGELFF.

The chain recombines TRBV10-2 with TRBJ1-5; D unresolved. The CDR3 has 15 amino acids. CDR1 is WSHSY, CDR2 SAAADI, per germline. V dropped 8 bases and J dropped 1 base, with 15 bases sitting between them. The CDR3 coding sequence is TGCGCCAGCGCGGGTGAGGGCTTAAGCAATCAGCCCCAGCATTTT. Encoded protein: CASAGEGLSNQPQHF.

The V gene is TRBV6-5, the J gene TRBJ2-5; perhaps TRBD2 as D (7 bases). This CDR3 region has 15 residues. Trimming cost V 7 bases and J 4 bases, with 19 bases left between them. CDR1 MNHEY and CDR2 SVGAGI come from the germline V gene. CDR3 bases: TGTGCCAGCACCATCTGGGGGGGCGAGGGAGAGACCCAGTACTTC. It yields the protein CASTIWGGEGETQYF.

The sample holds one count of this clone. The chain recombines TRBV7-9 with TRBJ1-1; no reliable D call. The CDR3 is made up of 14 amino acids. Looked up from germline, CDR1 is SEHNR and CDR2 is FQNEAQ (reference sequence). Trimming shortened V by 1 base and J by 5 bases, and 11 bases separated the two germline ends. The CDR3 DNA reads as TGTGCCAGCAGCTTAGGGTCAGGCTGGACTGAAGCTTTCTTT. It yields the protein CASSLGSGWTEAFF.